This TCR beta chain derives from a study of T cells expressing NK-cell markers (dated by TCRdb to 2020 to 2022). Some background on the complete study: In sorted CD3+CD56+NKG2C+, CD3+CD56+NKG2C- and CD3+CD56-NKG2C+ T-cell subsets from eight donors, TCR beta-chain repertoires were profiled. Seven of the eight sequenced donors were HCMV-seropositive and one was HCMV-seronegative. All eight donors whose samples were sequenced were randomly selected healthy volunteers, three of them men and five women. Illumina HiSeq 2000/2500, MiSeq or NextSeq was used to sequence libraries as 2 x 150 bp reads.

Here is what the overall study found, with its caveats: It remained unclear whether the expanded NKG2C-expressing T cell clones were specific for HCMV antigens. For 5 or 6 donors, the dominant CD3+CD56+NKG2C+ clonotypes were among the top 10 CD8+ clonotypes and accounted for about 1.0-7.5% of CD8+ T cells. Those dominant clonotypes were again the most abundant among CD3+CD56-NKG2C+ cells in a handful of donors, at roughly 25-60.1%.

Turning to this clonotype: The target of this receptor is not known.

Sequencing took place on an Illumina HiSeq 2000. TCR beta cDNA libraries were prepared using 5'RACE template switching, which introduced a universal primer site and unique molecular identifiers. cDNA synthesis was primed from the TCR beta constant segment, followed by two successive PCR amplification steps. On the authors' methods: MIGEC was used to demultiplex reads and group reads by UMI, and MiTCR was used to assemble and quantify clonotypes. Only TCR cDNA sequences supported by at least two reads were kept to exclude erroneous sequences. Downstream repertoire analysis used the tcR package, and clonotypes were matched across fractions by CDR3 nucleotide sequence plus V segment. VDJmatch was used to annotate antigen specificity against VDJdb, with one amino acid substitution in CDR3 allowed. TCRdb reprocessed the reads, and each CDR3 protein sequence is entered once, without DNA. These V and J calls originate from TCRdb's pipeline instead of the authors' own analysis. This sample's clone table shows 440,000 or so distinct CDR3 sequences. Of the sample, roughly 8% is held by the ten largest clones.

HCMV serostatus was determined by detecting HCMV-specific IgG in serum with a commercial ELISA kit. Ficoll density gradient centrifugation was used to isolate peripheral blood mononuclear cells from blood. This receptor was taken from a woman between 18 and 70 years old in good health. Material for sequencing was blood T cells: a sorted CD56 or NKG2C T cell subset, CD4+ or CD8+ T cells, or bulk PBMC T cells (not recorded which).

The CDR3 reads as follows: CASSLARARYTGELFF. The rearrangement joined TRBV19 to TRBJ2-2; TCRdb selects TRBD1, and the lack of DNA leaves this call unchecked. The CDR3 has 16 amino acids, counting the end cysteine and phenylalanine. No DNA sequence was recorded. The germline V gene (reference sequence) gives CDR1 as LNHDA and CDR2 as SQIVND.